The 17 T cell receptor beta chains reported below all come from one sample, sequenced in a study of cytomegalovirus exposure and HLA in healthy donors. Assay: immunoSEQ multiplex PCR; the TCRdb copy retains only in-frame clones and omits some. The sample has around 130,000 clones; nearly 90% are singletons. The sequencing input was PBMCs. Receptors originate from a man aged 25 to 45 in good health and CMV-seronegative.

The chain links TRBV4-1 to TRBJ2-1; no clear D. The CDR3 length is 15 residues. Trimming removed 1 base at V and 2 bases at J, with 9 bases between. CDR1 and CDR2 (germline): MGHRA, YSYEKL. DNA of the CDR3: TGCGCCAGCAGCCAAGGGCGGAGCCCCTACAATGAGCAGTTCTTC. It translates to CASSQGRSPYNEQFF.

This chain links TRBV9 with TRBJ2-2, with 11 nucleotides matching TRBD2. CDR3 size: 17 residues. Trimming at V came to 4 bases and at J to 2 bases, leaving 7 bases not matched to a gene. CDR1 is SGDLS and CDR2 is YYNGEE in the germline V gene. The CDR3 DNA reads TGTGCCAGCAGCACTTCGACTAGCGGGGTAAACACCGGGGAGCTGTTTTTT. It codes for CASSTSTSGVNTGELFF.

CDR3 amino acids: CASSAHGQWTGELFF. For the CDR3, the DNA is TGTGCCAGCAGCGCTCACGGACAATGGACCGGGGAGCTGTTTTTT. The rearrangement joins TRBV7-3 to TRBJ2-2, with D possibly TRBD1 on 5 matching bases. Germline V gene lookup returns CDR1 SGHTA and CDR2 FQGTGA. The CDR3 has 15 residues. Trimming took 5 bases from V and 5 from J, leaving 15 bases between them.

The chain uses TRBV5-1 and TRBJ1-5, with D possibly TRBD1 on 5 matching bases. Deletions cut 6 bases from V and 8 bases from J, with 15 bases between. CDR1 is SGHRS, CDR2 YFSETQ, per germline. The length of the CDR3 is 13 residues. The CDR3 coding sequence is TGCGCCAGCACCAGCGGGGCGGGCGAGCCCCAGCATTTT. Translation: CASTSGAGEPQHF. Full variable domain (rest looked up from reference TRBV5-1 and TRBJ1-5): KAGVTQTPRYLIKTRGQQVTLSCSPISGHRSVSWYQQTPGQGLQFLFEYFSETQRNKGNFPGRFSGRQFSNSRSEMNVSTLELGDSALYLCASTSGAGEPQHFGDGTRLSIL.

The chain has TRBV5-6 and TRBJ2-5; 7 bases align to TRBD2. Germline loops: CDR1 SGHDT, CDR2 YYEEEE. V shed 4 bases and J 0 bases; nucleotides not matched to a gene: 12. The CDR3 has 17 amino acids. CDR3 loop: CASSPSTFGGNQETQYF. The DNA for the CDR3 is TGTGCCAGCAGCCCGTCAACGTTCGGGGGGAACCAAGAGACCCAGTACTTC.

This clone was recorded only once. The chain couples TRBV29-1 to TRBJ1-1; TRBD1 aligns across 11 bases. The CDR3 loop spans 14 amino acids. Looked up from germline, CDR1 is SQVTM and CDR2 is ANQGSEA. V gave up 6 bases and J gave up 1 base; unmatched junction bases: 4. The CDR3 region is CSVPGQGANTEAFF. The CDR3 DNA reads TGCAGCGTCCCTGGACAGGGGGCGAACACTGAAGCTTTCTTT.

The chain uses TRBV7-3 and TRBJ1-1; a possible D gene is TRBD1 (5 bases). This CDR3 spans 14 amino acids. Germline lookup yields CDR1 SGHTA and CDR2 FQGTGA. Trimming removed 7 bases from V and 3 bases from J, with 15 bases in between. CDR3 amino acids: CASTSDGGDTEAFF. DNA for the CDR3: TGTGCCAGCACCTCAGACGGGGGGGACACTGAAGCTTTCTTT.

This chain uses TRBV5-1 with TRBJ1-6, with D possibly TRBD1 on 5 matching bases. Trimming removed 0 bases from V and 10 bases from J, with 11 bases in between. The CDR3 covers 14 residues. Germline loops: CDR1 SGHRS, CDR2 YFSETQ. The CDR3 bases are TGCGCCAGCAGCTTGGCCCAGGGTATCTCACCCCTCCACTTT. This gives the protein CASSLAQGISPLHF.

The rearrangement links TRBV2 to TRBJ2-5; TRBD2 aligns across 7 bases. CDR1 is SNHLY and CDR2 is FYNNEI in the germline V gene. Trimming at V came to 6 bases and at J to 1 base, leaving 8 bases not matched to a gene. This CDR3 region has 15 residues. CDR3 residues: CASRRAGVPQETQYF. In DNA form, the CDR3 reads TGTGCCAGCAGAAGGGCGGGGGTGCCCCAAGAGACCCAGTACTTC.

This chain uses TRBV6-1 with TRBJ2-3; possible D gene TRBD1, 6 bases. Germline CDR1 MNHNS, CDR2 SASEGT. Trimming took off 2 bases at V and 5 bases at J, with 8 bases between the two ends. There are 13 residues in the CDR3. The CDR3 nucleotides are TGTGCCAGCAGTGAATTCAGGGGAGATACGCAGTATTTT. Residues: CASSEFRGDTQYF.

The CDR3 spells CASGTANSPLHF. For the CDR3, the DNA is TGTGCCAGCGGGACAGCCAATTCACCCCTCCACTTT. The J gene is TRBJ1-6, the V gene TRBV7-9; 7 bases fit TRBD1. Germline CDR1 and CDR2: SEHNR and FQNEAQ (reference sequence). Trimming at V came to 8 bases and at J to 7 bases, leaving 2 bases not matched to a gene. The CDR3 is made up of 12 amino acids.

CDR3 DNA sequence: TGCGCCAGCAGCTTGGAGCCGACAGGCCAAAGCTCTGGGGCCAACGTCCTGACTTTC. It encodes CASSLEPTGQSSGANVLTF. The V and J genes are TRBV5-1 and TRBJ2-6; D possibly corresponds to TRBD1 (6 bases). V gave up 0 bases and J gave up 0 bases, with 16 bases separating them. The CDR3 has 19 amino acids. In germline, CDR1 is SGHRS, CDR2 YFSETQ.

The chain has TRBV5-4 and TRBJ2-7; 8 nucleotides align to TRBD1. The CDR3 is made up of 15 amino acids. Germline CDR1 is SGHNT and CDR2 is YYREEE (reference sequence). Losses at the gene ends were 5 bases for V and 6 bases for J; bases not matched to a gene: 13. CDR3 nucleotides: TGTGCCAGCAGGAATGGTGGACAGGGCCATCGCGAGCAGTACTTC. It translates to CASRNGGQGHREQYF.

The chain links TRBV6-1 to TRBJ1-4, with D unclear. Germline V gene data show CDR1 as MNHNS and CDR2 as SASEGT. This CDR3 is 16 amino acids long. V lost 4 bases and J 0 bases, leaving 12 bases between the germline ends. CDR3 sequence: CASSGALYATNEKLFF. CDR3 DNA sequence: TGTGCCAGCAGTGGGGCCCTTTATGCAACTAATGAAAAACTGTTTTTT.

This chain links TRBV19 with TRBJ2-2; 9 nucleotides match TRBD1. With V trimmed by 4 bases and J by 7 bases, 4 bases remained unmatched. The germline gives CDR1 LNHDA, CDR2 SQIVND (reference sequence). The CDR3 is 14 amino acids. The CDR3 DNA reads as TGTGCCAGTAGTACAACAGGGGGCCACGGGGAGCTGTTTTTT. Translating gives CASSTTGGHGELFF.

The chain links TRBV4-1 to TRBJ1-1; 9 bases align to TRBD1. Germline-derived CDR1 and CDR2 are MGHRA and YSYEKL. This CDR3 has 18 amino acids. Trimming took 4 bases from V and 4 from J; bases not matched to a gene: 16. CDR3 in DNA: TGCGCCAGCAGCCGACCGGGACAGGGTTGGGGGTTCGGCACTGAAGCTTTCTTT. Translation: CASSRPGQGWGFGTEAFF.

The V and J genes are TRBV7-9 and TRBJ2-3; possibly TRBD1 for D (6 bases). The CDR3 is 19 amino acids. Trimming left V 4 bases short and J 0 bases short, with 23 bases between. Germline-derived CDR1 and CDR2 are SEHNR and FQNEAQ (reference sequence). The CDR3 DNA reads TGTGCCAGCAGCTCACCGGGGCTTATTAAGGGGGTTAGCACAGATACGCAGTATTTT. It translates to CASSSPGLIKGVSTDTQYF. Looking up the rest from reference TRBV7-9 and TRBJ2-3 gives the full variable domain: DTGVSQNPRHKITKRGQNVTFRCDPISEHNRLYWYRQTLGQGPEFLTYFQNEAQLEKSRLLSDRFSAERPKGSFSTLEIQRTEQGDSAMYLCASSSPGLIKGVSTDTQYFGPGTRLTVL.